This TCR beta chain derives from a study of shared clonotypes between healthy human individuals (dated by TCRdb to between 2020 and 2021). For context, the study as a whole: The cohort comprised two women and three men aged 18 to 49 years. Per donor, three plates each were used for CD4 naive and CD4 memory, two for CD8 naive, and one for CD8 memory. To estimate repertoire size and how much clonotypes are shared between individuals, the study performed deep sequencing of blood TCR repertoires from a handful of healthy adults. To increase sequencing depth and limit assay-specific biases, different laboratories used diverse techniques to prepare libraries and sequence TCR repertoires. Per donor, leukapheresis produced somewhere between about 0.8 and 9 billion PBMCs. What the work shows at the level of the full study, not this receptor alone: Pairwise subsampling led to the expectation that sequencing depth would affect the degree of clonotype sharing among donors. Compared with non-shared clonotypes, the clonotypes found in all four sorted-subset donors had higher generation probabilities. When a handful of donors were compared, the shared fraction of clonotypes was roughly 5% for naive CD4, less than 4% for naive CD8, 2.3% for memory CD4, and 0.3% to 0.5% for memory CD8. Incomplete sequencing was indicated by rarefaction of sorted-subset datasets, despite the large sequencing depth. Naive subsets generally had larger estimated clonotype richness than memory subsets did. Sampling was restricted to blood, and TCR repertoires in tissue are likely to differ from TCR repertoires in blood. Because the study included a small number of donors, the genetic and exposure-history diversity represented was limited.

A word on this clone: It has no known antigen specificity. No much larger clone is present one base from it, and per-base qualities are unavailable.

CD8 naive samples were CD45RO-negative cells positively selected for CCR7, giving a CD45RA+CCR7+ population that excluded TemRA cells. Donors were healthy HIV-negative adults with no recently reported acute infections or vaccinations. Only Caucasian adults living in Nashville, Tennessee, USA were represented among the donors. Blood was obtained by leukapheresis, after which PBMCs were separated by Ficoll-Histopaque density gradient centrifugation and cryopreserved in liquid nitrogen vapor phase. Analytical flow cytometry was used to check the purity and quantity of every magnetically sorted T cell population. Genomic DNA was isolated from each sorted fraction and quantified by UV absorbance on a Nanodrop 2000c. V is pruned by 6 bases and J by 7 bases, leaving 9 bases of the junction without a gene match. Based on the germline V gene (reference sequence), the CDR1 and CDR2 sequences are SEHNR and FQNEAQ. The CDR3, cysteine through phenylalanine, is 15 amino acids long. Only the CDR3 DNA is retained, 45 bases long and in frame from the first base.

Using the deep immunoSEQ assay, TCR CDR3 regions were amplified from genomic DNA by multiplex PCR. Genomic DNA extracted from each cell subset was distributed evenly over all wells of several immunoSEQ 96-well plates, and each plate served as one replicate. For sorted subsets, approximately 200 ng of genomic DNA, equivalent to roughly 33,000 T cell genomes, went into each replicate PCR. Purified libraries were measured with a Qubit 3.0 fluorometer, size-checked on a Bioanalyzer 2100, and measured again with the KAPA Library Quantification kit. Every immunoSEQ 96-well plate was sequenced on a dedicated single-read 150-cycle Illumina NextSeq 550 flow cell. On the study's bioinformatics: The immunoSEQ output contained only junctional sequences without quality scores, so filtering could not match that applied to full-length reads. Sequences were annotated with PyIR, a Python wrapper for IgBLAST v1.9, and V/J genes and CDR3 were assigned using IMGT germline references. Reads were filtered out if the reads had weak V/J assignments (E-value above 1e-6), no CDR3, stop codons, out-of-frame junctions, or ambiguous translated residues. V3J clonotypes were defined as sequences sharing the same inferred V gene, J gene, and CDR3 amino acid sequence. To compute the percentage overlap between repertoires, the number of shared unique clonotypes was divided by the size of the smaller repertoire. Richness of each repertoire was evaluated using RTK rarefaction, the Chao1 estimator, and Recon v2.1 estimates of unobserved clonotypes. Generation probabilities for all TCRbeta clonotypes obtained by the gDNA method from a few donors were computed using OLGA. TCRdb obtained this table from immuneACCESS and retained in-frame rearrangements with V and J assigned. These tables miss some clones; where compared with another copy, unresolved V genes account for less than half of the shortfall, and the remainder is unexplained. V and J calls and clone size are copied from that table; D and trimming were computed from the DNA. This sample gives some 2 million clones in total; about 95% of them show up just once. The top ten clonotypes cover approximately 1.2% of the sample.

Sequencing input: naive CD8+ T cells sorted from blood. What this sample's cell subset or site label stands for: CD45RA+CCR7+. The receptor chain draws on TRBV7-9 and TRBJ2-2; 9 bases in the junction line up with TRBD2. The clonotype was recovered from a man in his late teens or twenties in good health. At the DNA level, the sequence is TGTGCCAGCAGAGACGGACTAGCGCTCGGCGGGGAGCTGTTTTTT. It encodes CASRDGLALGGELFF.